The text below deals with one T cell receptor beta chain. The method was immunoSEQ multiplex PCR; TCRdb's version includes in-frame clones alone and lacks a portion of them. Of roughly 170,000 clones listed, about 87% are singletons. This sample was taken from a study of blood T cell repertoires in COVID-19. For the study at large: The cDNA or gDNA used as material had been derived from T cells, B-cell-depleted T cells, or PBMCs.

Germline assignment: CDR1 KGHDR and CDR2 SFDVKD. The V segment lost 10 bases and the J segment 5 bases; nucleotides outside the gene matches: 8. CDR3 length equals 13 residues. This chain connects TRBV24-1 to TRBJ1-1, with 8 bases matching TRBD1. Sequencing was done on a sample of peripheral blood. The source is a man aged 40-49 years with active or convalescent COVID-19. In DNA form, the CDR3 reads TGTGCCACTCAGGGGGCGGACGAGACTGAAGCTTTCTTT. It codes for CATQGADETEAFF.